A selection of T cell receptor beta chains follows, all from one sample in a study of T cell responses to AZD1222 COVID-19 vaccine. Only in-frame clones appear in the TCRdb table, and some are missing; sequencing was by immunoSEQ multiplex PCR. This table holds roughly 70,000 clones, 82% found once. The specimen comprised peripheral blood, sampled on day 0 of AZD1222 vaccination. The receptors here all came from an adult in good health. Each CDR3 is given with its conserved first and last residue. A D gene is named only where the DNA matches it firmly. Clone sizes are given selectively: once, few, many, or a class where the clone is expanded.

D,J,V,size,DNA,CDR3
NA,TRBJ1-5,TRBV2,NA,TGTGCCAGCAGTGTAAGGGGTGGCGGCAATCAGCCCCAGCATTTT,CASSVRGGGNQPQHF
NA,TRBJ2-3,TRBV27,NA,TGTGCCAGCAGTCCCCCCGGGGGTCCTAGCACAGATACGCAGTATTTT,CASSPPGGPSTDTQYF
NA,TRBJ1-2,TRBV2,NA,TGTGCCAGCAGTGAAGCGCGGCTGGGGGTTCTCGGGGGCTACACCTTC,CASSEARLGVLGGYTF
NA,TRBJ1-2,TRBV19,NA,TGTGCCAGTAGTATGGGGGCCCGGGGCTACACCTTC,CASSMGARGYTF
TRBD1,TRBJ1-5,TRBV2,NA,TGTGCCAGCAGTGAAATCGGAAGGGGGCGGCAGCCCCAGCATTTT,CASSEIGRGRQPQHF
NA,TRBJ2-3,TRBV7-3,NA,TGTGCCAGCAGCTTAAGCCGGGACGAGGGCACAGATACGCAGTATTTT,CASSLSRDEGTDTQYF
NA,TRBJ1-2,TRBV2,few,TGTGCCAGCAAGAGATATGGCTACACCTTC,CASKRYGYTF
TRBD2,TRBJ2-3,TRBV7-2,NA,TGTGCCAGCAGCTCCACTAGCGGGGGGGCCAGGGATACGCAGTATTTT,CASSSTSGGARDTQYF
TRBD1,TRBJ2-7,TRBV5-1,NA,TGCGCCAGCAGCTTGGCGGGACAGGGAGGCTACGAGCAGTACTTC,CASSLAGQGGYEQYF
NA,TRBJ1-1,TRBV14,NA,TGTGCCAGCAGCCAGGGAATGAACACTGAAGCTTTCTTT,CASSQGMNTEAFF
NA,TRBJ2-3,TRBV9,NA,TGTGCCAGCAGCCCATCATTGGGACAAACGCAGTATTTT,CASSPSLGQTQYF
NA,TRBJ1-4,TRBV5-8,NA,TGTGCCAGCAGCTTTGACCGCCGTGTGTTTTTT,CASSFDRRVFF
TRBD2,TRBJ2-3,TRBV2,NA,TGTGCCAGCAGTGGGGGCGGGGGAAGCACAGATACGCAGTATTTT,CASSGGGGSTDTQYF
NA,TRBJ1-2,TRBV6-5,NA,TGTGCCAGCAGTTACACATGGGGTAATCATGGCTACACCTTC,CASSYTWGNHGYTF
NA,TRBJ1-5,TRBV5-1,NA,TGCGCCAGCAGCTTGGGGGGGGCGAGTCAGCCCCAGCATTTT,CASSLGGASQPQHF
TRBD1,TRBJ1-2,TRBV15,once,TGTGCCACCAGCAGGACACGGGGGGACAGCCGGGGCTACACCTTC,CATSRTRGDSRGYTF
NA,TRBJ1-2,TRBV11-2,NA,TGTGCCACCCCTCCCCGGGGAGCTAACTATGGCTACACCTTC,CATPPRGANYGYTF
TRBD1,TRBJ2-7,TRBV10-2,NA,TGCGCCAGCAGGGGGACAGGGGACTACGAGCAGTACTTC,CASRGTGDYEQYF
NA,TRBJ1-5,TRBV6-1,NA,TGTGCCAGCAGTGAAGCGCGGCTGAGCAATCAGCCCCAGCATTTT,CASSEARLSNQPQHF
NA,TRBJ1-3,TRBV7-2,NA,TGTGCCAGCAGCTTAGGAATTTTCGGATACGGAAACACCATATATTTT,CASSLGIFGYGNTIYF
TRBD1,TRBJ1-2,TRBV3-1/TRBV3-2,NA,TGTGCCAGCACCATAGGACAGGAACGCGGCTACACCTTC,CASTIGQERGYTF
NA,TRBJ1-4,TRBV5-1,NA,TGCGCCCGACTCCAAAGGGGGGAAAAACTGTTTTTT,CARLQRGEKLFF
NA,TRBJ2-1,TRBV3-1/TRBV3-2,NA,TGTGCCAGCAGCCTCGGACAGTCCTCCTACAATGAGCAGTTCTTC,CASSLGQSSYNEQFF
NA,TRBJ1-5,TRBV4-2,NA,TGTGCCAGCAGCCAAGATCGCCAGGGGACTCAGCCCCAGCATTTT,CASSQDRQGTQPQHF
NA,TRBJ1-6,TRBV4-2,NA,TGTGCCAGCAGTCTGTACGACTATAATTCACCCCTCCACTTT,CASSLYDYNSPLHF
NA,TRBJ2-1,TRBV7-9,NA,TGTGCCAGCAGCTTATTTAGCAATTACAATGAGCAGTTCTTC,CASSLFSNYNEQFF